This T cell receptor (beta chain) was profiled in a study of vaccination and CD4 T cells after COVID-19 (dated by TCRdb to between 2021 and 2024). With regard to the full study: The convalescent cohort comprised six males and four females, including two Hispanic individuals, seven Caucasians, two Asians and one multiracial person. Participants got two doses of the Pfizer-BioNTech BNT162b2 vaccine (n=8) or two doses of the Moderna mRNA-1273 vaccine (n=2). Post-COVID blood samples from convalescent patients were collected a median of about 100 days after diagnosis, with a range of roughly 35 to 161 days. The time from the second vaccine dose to post-vaccine blood sampling had a median of approximately 72 days and ranged from about 14 to 250 days. Overlapping spike peptide pools from SARS-CoV-2 and from the common cold coronaviruses HCoV-NL63, HCoV-OC43 and HCoV-229E were used as culture stimuli. In control cultures, a CEFX viral epitope pool was used as positive control, an HIV-1 Nef peptide pool was used as negative control, or no peptide was added. In around nine COVID-19 convalescent patients and a handful of infection-naive healthy vaccine recipients, the spike-specific CD4+ TCR repertoire before mRNA vaccination was compared with the repertoire after mRNA vaccination.

The treatment or condition label for this specimen denotes: approximately nine-day PBMC culture with coronavirus spike peptide pools or control peptides (ViraFEST assay). The study used the ViraFEST assay, which expanded antigen-specific T cells with peptide pools and then identified expanded clonotypes by TCR sequencing. Healthy vaccine recipients had no prior SARS-CoV-2 infection, confirmed by negative nucleocapsid antibody tests before and after vaccination. PBMCs were cultured at 1.5 million to 2.5 million per well in IMDM supplemented with 5% human AB serum and 9.5 to 10 IU/ml IL-2, with approximately 11 ug/ml peptide pools added. Half of the culture medium was replaced with fresh IL-2-containing medium on days 3 and 7. CD4+ T cells were isolated after roughly 10 days of culture through negative selection using the EasySep CD4+ T cell isolation kit. Ficoll-Paque Plus gradient centrifugation was used to isolate PBMCs from whole blood, and the isolated PBMCs were then either used fresh or cryopreserved at -140C. Triplicate wells were generally used for each culture condition.

Beyond this particular receptor, the publication reports: The study included relatively few convalescent patients and did not analyze early timepoints after natural infection. Nearly all vaccine-specific clones in convalescent patients (304 of 307) were mono-reactive for SARS-CoV-2 spike rather than cross-reactive with common cold coronaviruses. In convalescent patients, a median about 84% of post-vaccine SARS-CoV-2-reactive clones were detected only after vaccination, and vaccine-specific priming was suggested by this finding. The median count of SARS-CoV-2-reactive clonotypes went up from approximately 22 after infection to roughly 38 after vaccination, although the change was not significant.

Spanning cysteine to phenylalanine, the CDR3 consists of 17 amino acids. CDR3 DNA is the only sequence kept; it has 51 bases, read in frame from the first base. V ends up 3 bases short and J 1 base short, with an unmatched junction base count of 11. The germline V gene specifies SGHRS as CDR1 and YFSETQ as CDR2. This clonotype is considered medium-sized (0.01 to 0.1%). Its cognate antigen has yet to be identified. No much larger clone is present one base from it, and per-base qualities are unavailable. Library preparation employed PCR. DNA from cultured CD4+ T cells underwent TCR sequencing with the Oncomine TCR Beta short-read assay at the Johns Hopkins FTIC core. The QIAamp micro DNA kit was used to extract genomic DNA from the cultured CD4+ T cells. Oncomine TCR Beta libraries from cultured CD4+ T cells were pooled using unique dual indexes and sequenced on an Illumina iSeq 100. The authors' analysis ran thus. Non-productive sequences were filtered out, and CDR3s that did not start with C, did not end with F or W, or were shorter than 7 amino acids were discarded. The MANAFEST web application identified antigen-specific clonotypes by comparing peptide-stimulated wells against reference wells and other culture wells. To be called positive, a clone needed an FDR below 0.05, an odds ratio above 5, and a productive frequency above 0.1% in at least two of three replicate wells. Clonotypes that were significantly expanded in both SARS-CoV-2 spike wells and at least one common cold coronavirus spike condition were defined as cross-reactive. CDR3 homology was assessed with Levenshtein distances (stringdist) and unrooted phylogenetic trees (ape) in R version 3.6.1. TCRdb handled the public reads itself, with Q25 trimming in fastp and clone calling in MiXCR, and kept productive beta chains. Rows with a matching CDR3 protein are joined into one entry that keeps the most common DNA and genes. It is TCRdb's table, rather than the study itself, that gives the V and J calls and clone size. This sample has over 15,000 distinct CDR3 sequences in its table, and about 80% of those were observed once. Roughly a sixth of the sample belongs to the ten largest clones.

The sequences come from CD4+ T cells from blood, cultured in vitro, collected after SARS-CoV-2 vaccination. The chain is encoded by TRBV5-1 joined to TRBJ1-2; TRBD1 matches 8 bases in the middle. The receptor was derived from a human donor who received a COVID-19 vaccine. The CDR3 reads CASSSKATGVLNYGYTF. In nucleotides, the sequence is TGCGCCAGCAGCTCAAAGGCGACAGGGGTCCTTAACTATGGCTACACCTTC. Where the CDR3 stops, the reference TRBV5-1 and TRBJ1-2 genes take over; the full variable domain is KAGVTQTPRYLIKTRGQQVTLSCSPISGHRSVSWYQQTPGQGLQFLFEYFSETQRNKGNFPGRFSGRQFSNSRSEMNVSTLELGDSALYLCASSSKATGVLNYGYTFGSGTRLTVV.